These 16 T cell receptor beta chains were all obtained from the same sample, sequenced in a study of tumor-infiltrating lymphocytes in primary liver carcinoma. Priming with a constant-region primer yielded TCR beta cDNA from 400 to 500 ng total RNA. Amplification in three nested multiplex PCR rounds with slightly modified ARM-PCR gave rise to TCR beta libraries. A C-beta reverse primer and TRBV1-TRBV30 forward primers served in each of the first two PCR rounds, at 9 to 11 cycles apiece. TCRdb itself ran the multiplex PCR reads through MiXCR, one entry per CDR3 protein. The table includes 20,000 to 25,000 distinct CDR3 sequences, under 75% detected once. From about 19-30 mg of unsorted bulk tissue, DNA and RNA were co-extracted together. Sequencing was performed on liver tumor tissue from sampling region 1. The sample's subset: tumor region T1, superior pole. These receptors all stem from a man aged 40-49 years with primary liver carcinoma and hepatitis B virus infection.

The J gene is TRBJ2-1, the V gene TRBV29-1; a possible D gene is TRBD2 (5 bases). This CDR3 has 13 amino acids. Germline V gene data show CDR1 as SQVTM and CDR2 as ANQGSEA. CDR3 residues: CNAAPDYYNEQFF. The CDR3 nucleotides read TGCAACGCCGCGCCAGACTATTATAATGAGCAGTTCTTC.

The chain combines TRBV11-3 with TRBJ2-1; D might be TRBD1 (5 bases). This CDR3 is built from 12 residues. From germline, CDR1 is SGHNT and CDR2 YENEEA. Deletions cut 11 bases from V and 11 bases from J, with 19 bases between. The CDR3 region is CAGGQTDTKQFF. CDR3 bases: TGTGCCGGCGGCCAAACGGACACTAAGCAGTTCTTC.

In regard to this clonotype: Germline and junction disagree at one end, which may indicate a read error. The chain combines TRBV11-2 with TRBJ2-3; D call uncertain. Germline V gene sequence: CDR1 SGHAT, CDR2 FQNNGV. CDR3 length: 12 amino acids. CDR3 coding DNA: TGTGCCAGCAACGCCAGCACAGATGCGCAGTATTTC. It codes for CASNASTDAQYF. Together with reference TRBV11-2 and TRBJ2-3, the CDR3 gives the full variable domain: EAGVAQSPRYKIIEKRQSVAFWCNPISGHATLYWYQQILGQGPKLLIQFQNNGVVDDSQLPKDRFSAERLKGVDSTLKIQPAKLEDSAVYLCASNASTDAQYFGPGTRLTVL.

As to this clonotype: One end of the junction fails to match germline, which may point to a read error. This CDR3 is CASSQTSGGGKETRYF. CDR3 sequence (DNA): TGTGCCAGCAGCCAAACTTCTGGTGGGGGGAAAGAGACCCGGTACTTT. The chain combines TRBV11-2 with TRBJ2-5; a weak D match, TRBD2 (6 bases). The CDR3 loop spans 16 amino acids. Germline CDR1 and CDR2: SGHAT and FQNNGV.

The chain combines TRBV5-5 with TRBJ2-1; 8 bases fit TRBD1. The CDR3 covers 15 residues. CDR1 and CDR2 (germline): SGHKS, YYEKEE (reference sequence). The CDR3: CLSSPGQGTYNEQFF. CDR3 sequence (DNA): TGTCTCAGCAGCCCTGGACAGGGCACCTACAATGAGCAGTTCTTC.

The V and J genes are TRBV11-2 and TRBJ2-3; TRBD2 is a possible D gene (6 bases). V was pared by 1 base and J by 5 bases, with 16 bases between. CDR3 size: 16 residues. The germline gives CDR1 SGHAT, CDR2 FQNNGV. CDR3 DNA sequence: TGTGCCAGCAGCTTAGGGGAGGCCACGGTCATAGATACGCAGTATTTT. Translating it yields CASSLGEATVIDTQYF.

This clonotype was recorded once. The conserved final phenylalanine or tryptophan is absent from the CDR3, which likely points to a read error. The V call is TRBV5-4, the J call TRBJ2-3, with D perhaps assigned TRBD1 or TRBD2 (5 bases each). CDR3 size: 14 residues. The V end lost 8 bases, the J end lost 6 bases, and 19 bases lay between the germline ends. Germline assignment: CDR1 SGHNT and CDR2 YYREEE (reference sequence). The CDR3 DNA reads TGTGCCAGTAGCCCCGGGACCACACTTGATACGCAGTATTCT. The encoded protein is CASSPGTTLDTQYS.

By share of the sample, this clonotype is medium-sized. The CDR3 region has the DNA TGTGCCATCAGGCAGGGATTTAGCACTGAAGCTTTCTTT. Translation: CAIRQGFSTEAFF. The gene calls are TRBV10-3 and TRBJ1-1; tentative D call: TRBD1 (5 bases). The V and J ends lost 6 bases and 4 bases respectively, with 12 bases between them. The CDR3 runs 13 residues. CDR1 and CDR2 from the germline V gene are ENHRY and SYGVKD.

Details on this clonotype: The junction shows a germline mismatch at one end, possibly a read error. The chain uses TRBV11-2 and TRBJ1-1; D gene ambiguous. Germline CDR1 reads SGHAT; CDR2 reads FQNNGV. The CDR3 length is 14 residues. The CDR3 region has the DNA TGTGCCAGCACTGGTGGTAGGGTGAACACTGGAGCTTTATTT. It encodes CASTGGRVNTGALF.

By sample fraction, this clonotype is large. The genes are TRBV7-9 and TRBJ2-1; possible D gene TRBD1, 6 bases. Germline assignment: CDR1 SEHNR and CDR2 FQNEAQ (reference sequence). This CDR3 region has 17 residues. The V and J ends lost 2 bases and 7 bases respectively, with 21 bases between them. CDR3 in amino acids: CASSLPYQGPKTNEQFF. CDR3 coding DNA: TGTGCCAGCAGCTTACCATATCAGGGGCCTAAAACAAATGAGCAGTTCTTC.

On this clonotype itself: A much bigger clone sits one base away, suggesting this may be a read error. J is TRBJ1-1 and V is TRBV4-1; 7 nucleotides align to TRBD1. The CDR3 extends over 15 amino acids. CDR1 is MGHRA, CDR2 YSYEKL, per germline. The CDR3 region has the DNA TGCGCCAGCAGCCATGGTAGGGGGCGAAACGCTGGAGCTGTCTTT. Its protein is CASSHGRGRNAGAVF.

Concerning this clonotype: Given the absence of the conserved phenylalanine or tryptophan at the CDR3 end, a read error is likely. This chain links TRBV11-2 with TRBJ2-7, with a tentative D call TRBD2 (6 bases). The V end was cut by 6 bases, the J end by 4 bases, with 16 bases between. Germline V gene lookup returns CDR1 SGHAT and CDR2 FQNNGV. The CDR3 has 14 amino acids. This chain's CDR3 is CASSFSGGAYEQYY. DNA of the CDR3: TGTGCCAGCAGTTTTTCGGGCGGGGCATACGAGCAGTACTAC.

In the case of this clonotype: An end of the junction does not agree with germline; a read error may underlie this. V gene TRBV11-2 combines with J gene TRBJ2-7, with 9 bases identical to TRBD1. The CDR3 runs 15 residues. Germline CDR1 reads SGHAT; CDR2 reads FQNNGV. CDR3 nucleotide sequence: TGTGCCAACAGCCAAGGGACAGGGAGAGTCTACGAGCAGTACTTC. It codes for CANSQGTGRVYEQYF.

Concerning this clonotype: The CDR3 ends on some other residue instead of the conserved phenylalanine or tryptophan, so this is likely a read error. The CDR3 nucleotides are TGTGCCAGCAGCTTAGGGGGGGCGGTCCTAAGCTCCTACAATGAGCAGTTCCTC. It translates to CASSLGGAVLSSYNEQFL. This chain uses TRBV5-4 with TRBJ2-1, with a tentative D call TRBD2 (7 bases). Germline V gene data show CDR1 as SGHNT and CDR2 as YYREEE (reference sequence). This CDR3 is built from 18 residues. The germline V and J ends were trimmed by 2 bases and 0 bases, with 18 bases remaining between them.

Regarding this clonotype: A much more abundant neighbour one base away suggests this may be a read error. This sequence joins TRBV6-5 and TRBJ2-1, with D perhaps matching TRBD2 (6 bases). The germline V gene has CDR1 MNHEY and CDR2 SVGAGI. This CDR3 spans 12 amino acids. The CDR3 spells CASRDSYKEQFF. Here the CDR3 DNA reads TGTGCCAGCCGGGACTCCTACAAAGAGCAGTTCTTC.

On this clonotype itself: With a much larger clone just one base away, this may be a read error. The chain employs TRBV6-1 and TRBJ2-1; a possible D gene is TRBD2 (7 bases). V was clipped by 1 base and J by 10 bases, with 11 bases between them. The CDR3 extends over 13 amino acids. Germline CDR1 and CDR2: MNHNS and SASEGT. CDR3 amino acids: CASSEEGGAEQFF. In DNA form, the CDR3 reads TGTGCCAGCAGTGAAGAGGGGGGGGCCGAGCAGTTCTTC.